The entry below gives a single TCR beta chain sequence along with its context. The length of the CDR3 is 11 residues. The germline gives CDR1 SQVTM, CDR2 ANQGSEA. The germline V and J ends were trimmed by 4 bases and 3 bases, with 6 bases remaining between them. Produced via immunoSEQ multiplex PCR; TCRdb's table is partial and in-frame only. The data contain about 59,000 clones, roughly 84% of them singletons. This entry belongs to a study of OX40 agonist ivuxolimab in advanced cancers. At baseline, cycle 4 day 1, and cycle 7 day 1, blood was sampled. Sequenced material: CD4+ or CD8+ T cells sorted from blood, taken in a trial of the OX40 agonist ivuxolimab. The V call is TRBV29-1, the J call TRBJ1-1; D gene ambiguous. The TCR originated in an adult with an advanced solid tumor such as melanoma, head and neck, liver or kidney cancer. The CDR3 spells CSVAPDTEAFF. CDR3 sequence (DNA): TGCAGCGTTGCCCCTGACACTGAAGCTTTCTTT.